This passage covers 9 T cell receptor beta chains from one sample sequenced in a study of blood T cell repertoires in COVID-19. Libraries were prepared by immunoSEQ multiplex PCR; TCRdb keeps only in-frame clonotypes and omits some of them. The table includes about 150,000 clones, roughly 84% detected once. The sample taken for sequencing was peripheral blood. These receptors were collected from a woman aged 55-69 years with COVID-19, enrolled during active disease.

This chain joins TRBV11-3 and TRBJ2-3, with 11 bases identical to TRBD2. The CDR3 runs 17 residues. The junction had 7 bases not matched to a gene; V was cut back by 0 bases and J by 5 bases. Germline CDR1 SGHNT, CDR2 YENEEA. The chain's CDR3 is CASSLDSSGRALDTQYF. CDR3 nucleotide sequence: TGTGCCAGCAGCTTAGATAGTAGCGGGAGGGCCTTAGATACGCAGTATTTT.

This chain uses TRBV11-2 with TRBJ1-2; 7 bases agree with TRBD1. The germline V gene encodes CDR1 SGHAT and CDR2 FQNNGV. The J segment lost 6 bases and the V segment lost 1 base, leaving 8 bases of the junction unmatched. The CDR3 sequence is 15 residues long. This CDR3 is CASSLVGQGVDGYTF. The DNA for the CDR3 is TGTGCCAGCAGCTTAGTAGGTCAGGGGGTGGATGGCTACACCTTC.

In regard to this clone: Mismatch with germline at one junction end may stem from a read error. The gene calls are TRBV7-7 and TRBJ2-3; TRBD2 matches 8 bases. The CDR3 is 15 amino acids. Per germline, CDR1 SSHAT and CDR2 FNYEAQ (reference sequence). The CDR3 coding sequence is TGTGCTAGCAGCCGGGGGGTAGCGGGAATAGATACGCAGTATTTT. Translated, it gives CASSRGVAGIDTQYF.

This chain connects TRBV9 to TRBJ2-5; TRBD2 aligns across 8 bases. Germline V CDR1 and CDR2: SGDLS, YYNGEE. V lost 4 bases to trimming and J lost 1 base; unmatched junction nucleotides: 6. The CDR3 runs 15 residues. Here the CDR3 reads CASSLGGGLQETQYF. The CDR3 nucleotides are TGTGCCAGCAGCCTCGGGGGGGGACTCCAAGAGACCCAGTACTTC.

The CDR3 spells CASSPQRAENQPQHF. Here the CDR3 DNA reads TGTGCCAGTAGCCCCCAGCGCGCTGAAAATCAGCCCCAGCATTTT. This chain uses TRBV19 with TRBJ1-5; D is unresolved. The V gene's germline CDR1 is LNHDA and CDR2 SQIVND (reference sequence). The length of the CDR3 is 15 residues. Trimming pared 6 bases from V and 4 bases from J, leaving 16 bases between.

The chain joins TRBV3-1 (or the pseudogene TRBV3-2) to TRBJ1-6; 10 bases are a match to TRBD1. J gave up 0 bases and V 4 bases, and 9 bases lay outside the gene matches. The CDR3 extends over 19 amino acids. Germline V gives CDR1 LGHDT, CDR2 YNNKEL (reference sequence). CDR3 amino acids: CASSRAATGGTSYNSPLHF. The CDR3 DNA sequence: TGTGCCAGCAGCCGGGCAGCGACAGGGGGCACCTCCTATAATTCACCCCTCCACTTT.

The chain is built from TRBV7-8 and TRBJ2-7, with D unclear. This CDR3 region has 13 residues. CDR1 SGHVS and CDR2 FQNEAQ come from the germline V gene. Trimming left V 3 bases short and J 1 base short, with 7 bases between. The CDR3 nucleotides read TGTGCCAGCAGCTTCCGGGTTTCCTACGAGCAGTACGTC. The encoded protein is CASSFRVSYEQYV.

This clone was detected many times. The chain is built from TRBV19 and TRBJ1-1; no clear D gene. The V and J ends lost 5 bases and 2 bases respectively, with 9 bases between them. The CDR3 consists of 13 residues. Germline assignment: CDR1 LNHDA and CDR2 SQIVND (reference sequence). This chain's CDR3 is CASSVGINTEAFF. The CDR3 nucleotides read TGTGCCAGTAGTGTAGGTATTAACACTGAAGCTTTCTTT.

This rearrangement joins TRBV19 to TRBJ2-3; the match to TRBD2 covers 8 bases. The ends lost 1 base at V and 5 bases at J; junction bases unmatched: 5. Germline V gene data show CDR1 as LNHDA and CDR2 as SQIVND (reference sequence). The CDR3 sequence is 15 residues long. The CDR3 DNA is TGTGCCAGTAGTATAGCGGGGGGGCCGGGAGATACGCAGTATTTT. Its protein is CASSIAGGPGDTQYF.